The 18 T cell receptor beta chains listed next were all sequenced from one sample in a study of cytomegalovirus exposure and HLA in healthy donors. The PCR used 60 Vbeta and 13 Jbeta primers. Method: immunoSEQ multiplex PCR; TCRdb's copy keeps in-frame clones and lacks some. Among fewer than 130,000 clones listed, approximately 79% were seen once. Sequences were obtained from PBMCs. These receptors all come from a woman aged 35 to 49 in good health and CMV-seronegative.

V and J are TRBV12-5 and TRBJ1-4; no reliable D call. V lost 6 bases to trimming and J lost 6 bases, with 20 bases between them. CDR1 and CDR2 from the germline V gene are LGHNT and FRNRAP. The CDR3 has 16 amino acids. CDR3 amino acids: CASGPALSGVDEKLFF. The CDR3 DNA reads TGTGCTAGTGGGCCCGCACTATCCGGGGTAGATGAAAAACTGTTTTTT.

This clone was recorded a few times. The rearrangement uses TRBV28 and TRBJ2-2; 7 nucleotides line up with TRBD2. The CDR3 spans 17 residues. The ends lost 2 bases at V and 7 bases at J; junction bases unmatched: 13. Looked up from germline, CDR1 is MDHEN and CDR2 is SYDVKM. The CDR3 coding sequence is TGTGCCAGCAGTTTAGTATTCCGGGACTACTTCAGCGGGGAGCTGTTTTTT. Translation: CASSLVFRDYFSGELFF.

This clone turned up a few times. The chain carries TRBV7-2 and TRBJ2-7; 7 bases align to TRBD1. There are 12 residues in the CDR3. Trimming took 6 bases from V and 6 from J; bases not matched to a gene: 5. Germline V gives CDR1 SGHTA, CDR2 FQGNSA. CDR3 region: CASRRQGGEQYF. For the CDR3, the DNA is TGTGCCAGCAGACGACAGGGTGGCGAGCAGTACTTC.

Here the CDR3 DNA reads TGCGCCAGCTCGCGTTACAATGAGCAGTTCTTC. Protein sequence: CASSRYNEQFF. The chain couples TRBV10-2 to TRBJ2-1; D uncertain. The ends were cut back, 8 bases at V and 4 bases at J, with 6 bases in the middle. Germline-derived CDR1 and CDR2 are WSHSY and SAAADI. CDR3 length: 11 amino acids.

V and J are TRBV6-6 and TRBJ1-3; tentative D call: TRBD1 (5 bases). This CDR3 comprises 14 residues. Between the trimmed V and J ends, which lost 4 bases and 3 bases, there was a span of 10 bases. Per germline, CDR1 MNHNY and CDR2 SVGAGI (reference sequence). The CDR3 DNA sequence: TGTGCCAGCAGTTCCGGGACTGATGGAAACACCATATATTTT. It encodes CASSSGTDGNTIYF.

This clone was detected a few times. The V gene is TRBV30, the J gene TRBJ1-2; 7 bases line up with TRBD1. V lost 3 bases, J lost 0 bases, and 10 bases stayed unmatched. CDR3 length: 16 residues. Germline-derived CDR1 and CDR2 are GTSNPN and SVGIG (reference sequence). CDR3 amino acids: CAWSRDRAPANYGYTF. The CDR3 DNA follows: TGTGCCTGGAGCCGAGACAGGGCCCCAGCTAACTATGGCTACACCTTC.

The rearrangement uses TRBV5-6 and TRBJ1-2; D is unclear. CDR1 and CDR2 from the germline V gene are SGHDT and YYEEEE. The V end was cut by 2 bases, the J end by 4 bases, with 12 bases between. The CDR3 is 14 amino acids. The CDR3 nucleotides are TGTGCCAGCAGCTTCGCGGGCAGCTCCTATGGCTACACCTTC. This codes for CASSFAGSSYGYTF.

As concerns this clone: Other nucleotide sequences in the sample specify the same CDR3. The rearrangement links TRBV30 to TRBJ2-7; the match to TRBD1 covers 11 bases. Germline assignment: CDR1 GTSNPN and CDR2 SVGIG (reference sequence). Unmatched junction bases numbered 2, after V lost 1 base and J lost 3 bases. This CDR3 is 14 amino acids long. This CDR3 is CAWSAGTGGYEQYF. CDR3 DNA sequence: TGTGCCTGGAGTGCGGGGACAGGGGGCTACGAGCAGTACTTC.

CDR3 in amino acids: CASSAFPGTGTDTQYF. CDR3 DNA sequence: TGTGCCAGCAGCGCCTTCCCCGGGACAGGCACAGATACGCAGTATTTT. The V and J genes are TRBV9 and TRBJ2-3; 7 bases agree with TRBD1. V shed 3 bases, J shed 1 base, and the junction held 8 bases outside the gene matches. This CDR3 has 16 residues. The germline CDR1 and CDR2 sequences are SGDLS and YYNGEE.

The chain employs TRBV28 and TRBJ2-1; 9 bases map to TRBD1. Germline CDR1 MDHEN, CDR2 SYDVKM. Unmatched junction bases numbered 6, after V lost 7 bases and J lost 5 bases. The CDR3 spans 14 residues. CDR3 coding DNA: TGTGCCAGCATAAGGACAGGGGCAAACAATGAGCAGTTCTTC. It translates to CASIRTGANNEQFF. The full variable domain, rest sourced from reference TRBV28 and TRBJ2-1, is DVKVTQSSRYLVKRTGEKVFLECVQDMDHENMFWYRQDPGLGLRLIYFSYDVKMKEKGDIPEGYSVSREKKERFSLILESASTNQTSMYLCASIRTGANNEQFFGPGTRLTVL.

The chain has TRBV10-1 and TRBJ2-1; 9 bases map to TRBD2. Germline values: CDR1 WNHNN, CDR2 SYGVQD (reference sequence). The J segment lost 6 bases and the V segment lost 3 bases, leaving 12 bases of the junction unmatched. The CDR3 contains 17 residues. CDR3 amino acids: CASSEASGGPLGNEQFF. CDR3 in DNA: TGCGCCAGCAGTGAAGCGAGCGGGGGGCCCTTGGGCAATGAGCAGTTCTTC.

This clone was observed a few times. V usage is TRBV7-2 and J usage is TRBJ2-3, with 9 bases fitting TRBD2. The CDR3 is made up of 16 amino acids. V was pared by 4 bases and J by 4 bases, with 9 bases of the junction left unmatched. Germline-derived CDR1 and CDR2 are SGHTA and FQGNSA. The CDR3 DNA is TGTGCCAGCAGCTCCCAAGGAGCGGGAGGCCCAGATACGCAGTATTTT. It encodes CASSSQGAGGPDTQYF. The complete variable domain, with remaining parts taken from reference TRBV7-2 and TRBJ2-3, reads GAGVSQSPSNKVTEKGKDVELRCDPISGHTALYWYRQSLGQGLEFLIYFQGNSAPDKSGLPSDRFSAERTGGSVSTLTIQRTQQEDSAVYLCASSSQGAGGPDTQYFGPGTRLTVL.

This clone was seen only once. The V call is TRBV28, the J call TRBJ1-2; possible D gene TRBD1, 5 bases. The V end was cut by 3 bases, the J end by 1 base, with 18 bases between. There are 17 residues in the CDR3. Per the germline V gene, CDR1 is MDHEN and CDR2 is SYDVKM. The CDR3 nucleotides are TGTGCCAGCAGTTTTAGAGTAGGACAAGAATTTAACTATGGCTACACCTTC. Protein product: CASSFRVGQEFNYGYTF.

The gene calls are TRBV28 and TRBJ2-3; tentative D call: TRBD1 (6 bases). This CDR3 has 14 amino acids. The germline V gene encodes CDR1 MDHEN and CDR2 SYDVKM. With 6 bases removed from V and 5 bases from J, the gap between germline ends came to 15 bases. The CDR3 DNA is TGTGCCAGCAGCCTTCAGGGGCAAGTAGATACGCAGTATTTT. This codes for CASSLQGQVDTQYF. The variable domain in full, completed from reference TRBV28 and TRBJ2-3, reads DVKVTQSSRYLVKRTGEKVFLECVQDMDHENMFWYRQDPGLGLRLIYFSYDVKMKEKGDIPEGYSVSREKKERFSLILESASTNQTSMYLCASSLQGQVDTQYFGPGTRLTVL.

This clone occurred a few times. The chain joins TRBV28 to TRBJ1-6; maybe TRBD1 (6 bases). CDR3 length: 17 residues. With 6 bases removed from V and 4 bases from J, the gap between germline ends came to 19 bases. Germline V CDR1 and CDR2: MDHEN, SYDVKM. The CDR3 spells CASSPRRGKSYNSPLHF. CDR3 coding DNA: TGTGCCAGCAGCCCTCGCAGGGGCAAATCTTATAATTCACCCCTCCACTTT.

V is TRBV4-3 and J is TRBJ1-3, with a possible D match to TRBD1 (5 bases). The CDR3 runs to 18 residues. V lost 0 bases to trimming and J lost 3 bases, with 18 bases between them. Germline CDR1 is LGHNA and CDR2 is YSLEER. The CDR3 reads CASSQDTPGRVGGNTIYF. The DNA for the CDR3 is TGCGCCAGCAGCCAAGATACCCCTGGCAGGGTAGGTGGAAACACCATATATTTT.

This chain links TRBV7-8 with TRBJ1-2; the D gene is possibly TRBD1 (6 bases). This CDR3 region has 15 residues. V was cut by 1 base and J by 7 bases, with 16 bases left in between. The V gene's germline CDR1 is SGHVS and CDR2 FQNEAQ. The CDR3 protein is CASSLGRGALSGYTF. In nucleotides, the CDR3 is TGTGCCAGCAGCTTAGGCCGGGGGGCCTTATCTGGCTACACCTTC.

The gene calls are TRBV4-2 and TRBJ1-5, with a weak D call TRBD1 (6 bases). CDR3 length: 15 amino acids. Germline V gives CDR1 LGHNA, CDR2 YNFKEQ. Trimming took off 2 bases at V and 3 bases at J, with 11 bases between the two ends. The CDR3 DNA sequence: TGTGCCAGCAGCCAAACCCGACAGGTCAATCAGCCCCAGCATTTT. Translated: CASSQTRQVNQPQHF.